This T cell receptor beta chain originates from a study of technical replicates of blood from a handful of donors. Some clones are missing from TCRdb's copy, which holds only in-frame ones; the method was immunoSEQ multiplex PCR. This repertoire shows some 77,000 clones, 90% to 95% found once; its top ten account for 0.35% to 0.45%. The sequenced material came from T cells isolated from PBMCs. The TCR comes from a human donor in good health.

CDR3 DNA: TGTGCCAGCAGCTTTCAGGGGGGTGTCAATGAGCAGTTCTTC. It specifies CASSFQGGVNEQFF. The rearrangement joins TRBV7-2 to TRBJ2-1; maybe TRBD1 (7 bases). This CDR3 is built from 14 residues. The V end lost 3 bases, the J end lost 6 bases, and 12 bases lay between the germline ends. Germline V gene data show CDR1 as SGHTA and CDR2 as FQGNSA. The full variable domain, completed using reference TRBV7-2 and TRBJ2-1, is GAGVSQSPSNKVTEKGKDVELRCDPISGHTALYWYRQSLGQGLEFLIYFQGNSAPDKSGLPSDRFSAERTGGSVSTLTIQRTQQEDSAVYLCASSFQGGVNEQFFGPGTRLTVL.